By sample fraction, the clone carrying this T cell receptor (beta chain) is medium-sized. Its antigen is not identified. Any history of autoimmune disease or systemic immunosuppression disqualified patients. This sample stems from a study of OX40 agonist ivuxolimab in advanced cancers. Study-wide context: The group had a mean age of 60 years, ranged from about 23 to 85, and was 82.7% male.

The table came from immunoSEQ multiplex PCR; TCRdb's copy has only in-frame clones and leaves some out. Of about 20,000 clones in the sample, 78% were seen once. General observations from the study: Determination of antigen specificity was not performed for the expanded peripheral T cells.

CDR3 length equals 15 residues. The ends were cut back, 3 bases at V and 5 bases at J, with 13 bases in the middle. Germline values: CDR1 LNHNV, CDR2 YYDKDF (reference sequence). The material was CD4+ or CD8+ T cells sorted from blood, obtained in a trial of the OX40 agonist ivuxolimab. The gene calls are TRBV15 and TRBJ2-2, with D maybe TRBD1 (6 bases). This sequence originates from an adult with an advanced solid tumor such as melanoma, head and neck, liver or kidney cancer. DNA of the CDR3: TGTGCCACCAGCAGGAGGGCAGGGGAAACCGGGGAGCTGTTTTTT. It yields the protein CATSRRAGETGELFF. Full variable domain (missing parts from reference TRBV15 and TRBJ2-2): DAMVIQNPRYQVTQFGKPVTLSCSQTLNHNVMYWYQQKSSQAPKLLFHYYDKDFNNEADTPDNFQSRRPNTSFCFLDIRSPGLGDTAMYLCATSRRAGETGELFFGEGSRLTVL.